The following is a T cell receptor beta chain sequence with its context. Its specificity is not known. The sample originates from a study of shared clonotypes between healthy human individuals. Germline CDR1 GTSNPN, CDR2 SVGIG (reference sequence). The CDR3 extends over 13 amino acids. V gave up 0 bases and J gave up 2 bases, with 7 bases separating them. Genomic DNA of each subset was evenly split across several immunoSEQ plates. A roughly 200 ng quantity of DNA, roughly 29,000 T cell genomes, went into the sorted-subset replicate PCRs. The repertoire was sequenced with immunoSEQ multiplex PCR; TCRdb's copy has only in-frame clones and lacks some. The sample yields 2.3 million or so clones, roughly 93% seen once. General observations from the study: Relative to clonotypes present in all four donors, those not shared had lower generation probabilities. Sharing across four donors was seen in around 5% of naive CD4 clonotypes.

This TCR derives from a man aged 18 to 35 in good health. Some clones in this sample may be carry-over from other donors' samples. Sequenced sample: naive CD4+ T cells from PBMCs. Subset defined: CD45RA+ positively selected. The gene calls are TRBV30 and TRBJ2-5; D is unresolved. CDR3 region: CAWSVIWQETQYF. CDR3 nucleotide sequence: TGTGCCTGGAGTGTAATCTGGCAAGAGACCCAGTACTTC. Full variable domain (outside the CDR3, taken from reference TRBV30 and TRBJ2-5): SQTIHQWPATLVQPVGSPLSLECTVEGTSNPNLYWYRQAAGRGLQLLFYSVGIGQISSEVPQNLSASRPQDRQFILSSKKLLLSDSGFYLCAWSVIWQETQYFGPGTRLLVL.